These 24 T cell receptor beta chains were sequenced from one sample in a study of PD-1 blockade in classical Hodgkin lymphoma. The table came from immunoSEQ multiplex PCR; TCRdb's copy has only in-frame clones and leaves some out. The sample carries fewer than 8,000 clones, about four fifths recorded once. Each patient experienced a relapse that followed autologous stem cell transplantation, and brentuximab vedotin exposure varied. By magnetic negative selection, CD4+ T cells were purified from thawed PBMCs. The sample in question was CD4+ T cells from blood, obtained at baseline. The origin of the receptors is a human donor with classical Hodgkin lymphoma.

The chain uses TRBV28 and TRBJ2-5, with D perhaps matching TRBD1 (6 bases). Trimming shortened V by 11 bases and J by 3 bases, and 16 bases separated the two germline ends. CDR3 size: 13 residues. Germline CDR1 MDHEN, CDR2 SYDVKM. Here the CDR3 DNA reads TGTGCCGGGAGCGGACAGCCGGAAGAGACCCAGTACTTC. It codes for CAGSGQPEETQYF. Variable domain in full (rest from reference TRBV28 and TRBJ2-5): DVKVTQSSRYLVKRTGEKVFLECVQDMDHENMFWYRQDPGLGLRLIYFSYDVKMKEKGDIPEGYSVSREKKERFSLILESASTNQTSMYLCAGSGQPEETQYFGPGTRLLVL.

The chain is built from TRBV7-9 and TRBJ2-5, with D uncertain. The CDR3 contains 11 residues. Trimming cost V 6 bases and J 3 bases, with 5 bases left between them. Germline V gives CDR1 SEHNR, CDR2 FQNEAQ (reference sequence). CDR3 in amino acids: CASRQEETQYF. CDR3 DNA sequence: TGTGCCAGCAGGCAAGAAGAGACCCAGTACTTC.

The chain links TRBV7-9 to TRBJ1-1, with D perhaps matching TRBD1 (6 bases). V was pared by 5 bases and J by 3 bases, with 13 bases between. This CDR3 is 14 amino acids long. The germline V gene has CDR1 SEHNR and CDR2 FQNEAQ (reference sequence). CDR3 sequence (DNA): TGTGCCAGCAGCCAGAGGGGGAAACACACTGAAGCTTTCTTT. Translating gives CASSQRGKHTEAFF. Variable domain in full (rest from reference TRBV7-9 and TRBJ1-1): DTGVSQNPRHKITKRGQNVTFRCDPISEHNRLYWYRQTLGQGPEFLTYFQNEAQLEKSRLLSDRFSAERPKGSFSTLEIQRTEQGDSAMYLCASSQRGKHTEAFFGQGTRLTVV.

This clone was seen just once. V is TRBV13 and J is TRBJ1-1, with D possibly being TRBD1 (6 bases). Germline V gene sequence: CDR1 PRHDT, CDR2 FYEKMQ (reference sequence). V was cut by 5 bases and J by 1 base, with 17 bases left in between. The CDR3 has 16 amino acids. CDR3 bases: TGTGCCAGCAGCATTGCGCCGGGACATGGGAACACTGAAGCTTTCTTT. This gives the protein CASSIAPGHGNTEAFF.

The chain has TRBV28 and TRBJ2-5; 8 positions match TRBD1. Germline V CDR1 and CDR2: MDHEN, SYDVKM. There are 15 residues in the CDR3. V lost 5 bases to trimming and J lost 4 bases; unmatched junction nucleotides: 9. For the CDR3, the DNA is TGTGCCAGCAGTGGTAGCAGGACAGGGAGAGAGACCCAGTACTTC. It translates to CASSGSRTGRETQYF.

This chain connects TRBV4-3 to TRBJ2-3; unclear D gene. V was clipped by 8 bases and J by 0 bases, with 12 bases between them. The CDR3 extends over 14 amino acids. The germline CDR1 and CDR2 sequences are LGHNA and YSLEER. Here the CDR3 reads CASRFAASTDTQYF. CDR3 bases: TGCGCCAGCCGCTTTGCGGCAAGCACAGATACGCAGTATTTT.

This chain joins TRBV27 and TRBJ1-1; 7 bases are a match to TRBD1. The CDR3 is 17 amino acids. Germline CDR1 is MNHEY and CDR2 is SMNVEV (reference sequence). J was trimmed by 3 bases and V by 5 bases; bases with no gene match: 15. The CDR3 sequence: CASSRTKQTGLDTEAFF. In DNA form, the CDR3 reads TGTGCCAGCAGTCGAACCAAACAGACAGGGCTCGACACTGAAGCTTTCTTT.

As DNA, the CDR3 is TGTGCCAGCAGCTTGGAATCTAGCACAGATACGCAGTATTTT. As protein: CASSLESSTDTQYF. J is TRBJ2-3 and V is TRBV5-5; D is uncertain. The V gene lost 0 bases and the J gene lost 0 bases, with 5 bases spanning the gap. The CDR3 extends over 14 amino acids. Germline CDR1 is SGHKS and CDR2 is YYEKEE (reference sequence). The variable domain in full, with the rest retrieved from reference TRBV5-5 and TRBJ2-3, is DAGVTQSPTHLIKTRGQQVTLRCSPISGHKSVSWYQQVLGQGPQFIFQYYEKEERGRGNFPDRFSARQFPNYSSELNVNALLLGDSALYLCASSLESSTDTQYFGPGTRLTVL.

J is TRBJ1-1 and V is TRBV27, with TRBD1 as a possible D gene (6 bases). The CDR3 has 14 residues. With 7 bases removed from V and 6 bases from J, the gap between germline ends came to 18 bases. CDR1 MNHEY and CDR2 SMNVEV come from the germline V gene (reference sequence). As DNA, the CDR3 is TGTGCCAGCACCAGGGGTTCCGGTGCGTCTGAAGCTTTCTTT. This translates into CASTRGSGASEAFF.

This chain links TRBV6-5 with TRBJ1-4, with D maybe TRBD1 (5 bases). Trimming removed 5 bases at V and 8 bases at J, with 9 bases between. The CDR3 is 12 residues long. The germline V gene has CDR1 MNHEY and CDR2 SVGAGI. CDR3: CASSQGGEKLFF. The CDR3, as DNA: TGTGCCAGCAGTCAGGGAGGGGAAAAACTGTTTTTT.

This chain connects TRBV28 to TRBJ2-5; 10 bases align to TRBD2. Germline CDR1 reads MDHEN; CDR2 reads SYDVKM. The CDR3 loop spans 15 amino acids. J gave up 4 bases and V 6 bases, and 8 bases lay outside the gene matches. The CDR3 reads CASSEGTSVAETQYF. In nucleotides, the CDR3 is TGTGCCAGCAGCGAAGGGACTAGCGTCGCAGAGACCCAGTACTTC.

The chain employs TRBV5-6 and TRBJ2-7, with D possibly matching TRBD2 (6 bases). The length of the CDR3 is 16 residues. Germline values: CDR1 SGHDT, CDR2 YYEEEE. Trimming stripped 0 bases from V and 4 bases from J, with 17 bases between. The CDR3 coding sequence is TGTGCCAGCAGCTTGGCCAATTTAGGGAGGAGGTACGAGCAGTACTTC. This codes for CASSLANLGRRYEQYF.

The chain is built from TRBV5-6 and TRBJ2-4; D unresolved. The CDR3 covers 14 residues. Germline V gene lookup returns CDR1 SGHDT and CDR2 YYEEEE. Between the trimmed V and J ends, which lost 3 bases and 6 bases, there was a span of 13 bases. CDR3: CASSSLDGRNIQYF. CDR3 coding DNA: TGTGCCAGCAGCTCATTGGACGGACGAAACATTCAGTACTTC.

The V call is TRBV9, the J call TRBJ2-5, with D possibly being TRBD2 (7 bases). CDR3 length equals 14 residues. Trimming removed 0 bases from V and 11 bases from J, with 17 bases in between. Germline values: CDR1 SGDLS, CDR2 YYNGEE. The CDR3 DNA follows: TGTGCCAGCAGCGTAGGGGCGGGGGCGGAAGAGCAGTACTTC. It translates to CASSVGAGAEEQYF.

The chain uses TRBV18 and TRBJ1-6; weak D call: TRBD1 (6 bases). V lost 4 bases to trimming and J lost 7 bases, with 14 bases between them. CDR3 length equals 15 residues. From germline, CDR1 is KGHSH and CDR2 LQKENI. CDR3 region: CASSREQGGNSPLHF. CDR3 in DNA: TGTGCCAGCTCACGGGAACAGGGTGGGAATTCACCCCTCCACTTT.

This clone has just one count. The V call is TRBV6-5, the J call TRBJ1-5; tentatively, D is TRBD1 (5 bases). V was shortened by 1 base and J by 9 bases, with 13 bases between the two germline ends. The CDR3 loop spans 14 amino acids. The germline gives CDR1 MNHEY, CDR2 SVGAGI. The CDR3 spells CASSYWGEGGPQHF. In DNA, the CDR3 is TGTGCCAGCAGTTACTGGGGGGAGGGAGGGCCCCAGCATTTT.

The genes are TRBV15 and TRBJ2-2; D remains ambiguous. The CDR3 sequence is 14 residues long. V lost 3 bases and J 0 bases, leaving 5 bases between the germline ends. CDR1 is LNHNV and CDR2 is YYDKDF in the germline V gene (reference sequence). The CDR3 DNA reads as TGTGCCACCAGCAGCACAGCGAACACCGGGGAGCTGTTTTTT. Translation: CATSSTANTGELFF. Using reference TRBV15 and TRBJ2-2 for the parts outside the CDR3, the full variable domain is DAMVIQNPRYQVTQFGKPVTLSCSQTLNHNVMYWYQQKSSQAPKLLFHYYDKDFNNEADTPDNFQSRRPNTSFCFLDIRSPGLGDTAMYLCATSSTANTGELFFGEGSRLTVL.

This chain links TRBV6-4 with TRBJ1-6; no reliable D call. Germline V lookup: CDR1 MRHNA, CDR2 SNTAGT. Trimming took off 4 bases at V and 6 bases at J, with 10 bases between the two ends. The CDR3 has 14 residues. CDR3: CASSVSPGNSPLHF. For the CDR3, the DNA is TGTGCCAGCAGTGTATCCCCCGGTAATTCACCCCTCCACTTT.

The rearrangement links TRBV5-6 to TRBJ2-5; D could derive from TRBD1 or TRBD2 (5 bases each). The V gene lost 0 bases and the J gene lost 5 bases, with 14 bases spanning the gap. This CDR3 has 15 residues. Germline assignment: CDR1 SGHDT and CDR2 YYEEEE. This CDR3 is CASSLAGLSGETQYF. The CDR3 DNA reads as TGTGCCAGCAGCTTGGCCGGACTGTCAGGGGAGACCCAGTACTTC.

This chain uses TRBV7-6 with TRBJ1-1; perhaps TRBD1 as D (5 bases). V was shortened by 2 bases and J by 1 base, with 8 bases between the two germline ends. Germline V gene sequence: CDR1 SGHVS, CDR2 FNYEAQ. The CDR3 runs 14 residues. The CDR3 is CASSLYDRNTEAFF. For the CDR3, the DNA is TGTGCCAGCAGCTTATATGACAGGAACACTGAAGCTTTCTTT.

The J gene is TRBJ1-4, the V gene TRBV4-3, with 7 bases lining up with TRBD1. V was pared by 2 bases and J by 12 bases, with 15 bases of the junction left unmatched. Germline-derived CDR1 and CDR2 are LGHNA and YSLEER. This CDR3 spans 16 amino acids. The CDR3 here is CASSQRTDRASKELFF. CDR3 coding DNA: TGCGCCAGCAGCCAACGGACCGACAGGGCCTCCAAGGAACTGTTTTTT.

The chain combines TRBV4-3 with TRBJ2-7; D not resolved. The CDR3 loop spans 13 amino acids. Germline CDR1 and CDR2: LGHNA and YSLEER. Trimming cost V 0 bases and J 3 bases, with 6 bases left between them. The CDR3 sequence is CASSQELLYEQYF. In DNA, the CDR3 is TGCGCCAGCAGCCAAGAACTCCTCTACGAGCAGTACTTC.

Here the CDR3 DNA reads TGTGCCAGCAGCTGGGGGCGCAGGGGTGGTTTGGGCACTGAAGCTTTCTTT. This codes for CASSWGRRGGLGTEAFF. The chain links TRBV7-3 to TRBJ1-1; D possibly corresponds to TRBD1 (6 bases). This CDR3 has 17 residues. Germline V CDR1 and CDR2: SGHTA, FQGTGA. The V gene lost 4 bases and the J gene lost 4 bases, with 22 bases spanning the gap.

The V gene is TRBV11-3, the J gene TRBJ2-7, with unresolved D. The ends were cut back, 5 bases at V and 1 base at J, with 9 bases in the middle. CDR3 length: 13 amino acids. From germline, CDR1 is SGHNT and CDR2 YENEEA. The CDR3 DNA follows: TGTGCCAGCAGCCCTCATGAATCCTACGAGCAGTACTTC. Amino acid sequence: CASSPHESYEQYF.